The clone carrying this T cell receptor (beta chain) was detected a few times. The sample is drawn from a study of shared clonotypes between healthy human individuals. CDR1 is SGHVS, CDR2 FQNEAQ, per germline. The CDR3 length is 14 residues. V lost 5 bases to trimming and J lost 3 bases, with 10 bases between them. CD45RO-negative, CCR7-positively selected cells formed the naive CD8 fraction, excluding terminally differentiated effector memory CD45RA+ cells. Repertoires were generated with immunoSEQ multiplex PCR, while TCRdb's copy carries only in-frame clones and drops some. Altogether about 2.1 million clones are present, 90% to 95% being singletons, with the ten largest covering about 1.8%.

Sequenced: naive CD8+ T cells from PBMCs. The clonotype originates from a man aged 18 to 29 in good health. Some clones in this sample may be carry-over from other donors' samples. This sequence joins TRBV7-8 and TRBJ2-2, with D tentatively TRBD1 or TRBD2 (6 bases each). The chain's CDR3 is CASSPGGDTGELFF. The CDR3 DNA reads TGTGCCAGCAGCCCCGGGGGCGACACCGGGGAGCTGTTTTTT.